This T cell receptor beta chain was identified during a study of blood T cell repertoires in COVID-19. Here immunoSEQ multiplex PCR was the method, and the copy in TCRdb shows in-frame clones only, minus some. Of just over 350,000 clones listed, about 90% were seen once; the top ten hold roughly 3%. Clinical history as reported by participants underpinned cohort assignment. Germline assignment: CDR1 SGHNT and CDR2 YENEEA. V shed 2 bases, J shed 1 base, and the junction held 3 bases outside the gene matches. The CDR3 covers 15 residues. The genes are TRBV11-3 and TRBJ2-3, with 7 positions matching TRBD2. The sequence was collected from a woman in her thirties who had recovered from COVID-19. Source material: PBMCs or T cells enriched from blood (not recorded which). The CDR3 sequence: CASSLRTSGTDTQYF. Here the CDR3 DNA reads TGTGCCAGCAGCTTACGCACTAGCGGCACAGATACGCAGTATTTT.